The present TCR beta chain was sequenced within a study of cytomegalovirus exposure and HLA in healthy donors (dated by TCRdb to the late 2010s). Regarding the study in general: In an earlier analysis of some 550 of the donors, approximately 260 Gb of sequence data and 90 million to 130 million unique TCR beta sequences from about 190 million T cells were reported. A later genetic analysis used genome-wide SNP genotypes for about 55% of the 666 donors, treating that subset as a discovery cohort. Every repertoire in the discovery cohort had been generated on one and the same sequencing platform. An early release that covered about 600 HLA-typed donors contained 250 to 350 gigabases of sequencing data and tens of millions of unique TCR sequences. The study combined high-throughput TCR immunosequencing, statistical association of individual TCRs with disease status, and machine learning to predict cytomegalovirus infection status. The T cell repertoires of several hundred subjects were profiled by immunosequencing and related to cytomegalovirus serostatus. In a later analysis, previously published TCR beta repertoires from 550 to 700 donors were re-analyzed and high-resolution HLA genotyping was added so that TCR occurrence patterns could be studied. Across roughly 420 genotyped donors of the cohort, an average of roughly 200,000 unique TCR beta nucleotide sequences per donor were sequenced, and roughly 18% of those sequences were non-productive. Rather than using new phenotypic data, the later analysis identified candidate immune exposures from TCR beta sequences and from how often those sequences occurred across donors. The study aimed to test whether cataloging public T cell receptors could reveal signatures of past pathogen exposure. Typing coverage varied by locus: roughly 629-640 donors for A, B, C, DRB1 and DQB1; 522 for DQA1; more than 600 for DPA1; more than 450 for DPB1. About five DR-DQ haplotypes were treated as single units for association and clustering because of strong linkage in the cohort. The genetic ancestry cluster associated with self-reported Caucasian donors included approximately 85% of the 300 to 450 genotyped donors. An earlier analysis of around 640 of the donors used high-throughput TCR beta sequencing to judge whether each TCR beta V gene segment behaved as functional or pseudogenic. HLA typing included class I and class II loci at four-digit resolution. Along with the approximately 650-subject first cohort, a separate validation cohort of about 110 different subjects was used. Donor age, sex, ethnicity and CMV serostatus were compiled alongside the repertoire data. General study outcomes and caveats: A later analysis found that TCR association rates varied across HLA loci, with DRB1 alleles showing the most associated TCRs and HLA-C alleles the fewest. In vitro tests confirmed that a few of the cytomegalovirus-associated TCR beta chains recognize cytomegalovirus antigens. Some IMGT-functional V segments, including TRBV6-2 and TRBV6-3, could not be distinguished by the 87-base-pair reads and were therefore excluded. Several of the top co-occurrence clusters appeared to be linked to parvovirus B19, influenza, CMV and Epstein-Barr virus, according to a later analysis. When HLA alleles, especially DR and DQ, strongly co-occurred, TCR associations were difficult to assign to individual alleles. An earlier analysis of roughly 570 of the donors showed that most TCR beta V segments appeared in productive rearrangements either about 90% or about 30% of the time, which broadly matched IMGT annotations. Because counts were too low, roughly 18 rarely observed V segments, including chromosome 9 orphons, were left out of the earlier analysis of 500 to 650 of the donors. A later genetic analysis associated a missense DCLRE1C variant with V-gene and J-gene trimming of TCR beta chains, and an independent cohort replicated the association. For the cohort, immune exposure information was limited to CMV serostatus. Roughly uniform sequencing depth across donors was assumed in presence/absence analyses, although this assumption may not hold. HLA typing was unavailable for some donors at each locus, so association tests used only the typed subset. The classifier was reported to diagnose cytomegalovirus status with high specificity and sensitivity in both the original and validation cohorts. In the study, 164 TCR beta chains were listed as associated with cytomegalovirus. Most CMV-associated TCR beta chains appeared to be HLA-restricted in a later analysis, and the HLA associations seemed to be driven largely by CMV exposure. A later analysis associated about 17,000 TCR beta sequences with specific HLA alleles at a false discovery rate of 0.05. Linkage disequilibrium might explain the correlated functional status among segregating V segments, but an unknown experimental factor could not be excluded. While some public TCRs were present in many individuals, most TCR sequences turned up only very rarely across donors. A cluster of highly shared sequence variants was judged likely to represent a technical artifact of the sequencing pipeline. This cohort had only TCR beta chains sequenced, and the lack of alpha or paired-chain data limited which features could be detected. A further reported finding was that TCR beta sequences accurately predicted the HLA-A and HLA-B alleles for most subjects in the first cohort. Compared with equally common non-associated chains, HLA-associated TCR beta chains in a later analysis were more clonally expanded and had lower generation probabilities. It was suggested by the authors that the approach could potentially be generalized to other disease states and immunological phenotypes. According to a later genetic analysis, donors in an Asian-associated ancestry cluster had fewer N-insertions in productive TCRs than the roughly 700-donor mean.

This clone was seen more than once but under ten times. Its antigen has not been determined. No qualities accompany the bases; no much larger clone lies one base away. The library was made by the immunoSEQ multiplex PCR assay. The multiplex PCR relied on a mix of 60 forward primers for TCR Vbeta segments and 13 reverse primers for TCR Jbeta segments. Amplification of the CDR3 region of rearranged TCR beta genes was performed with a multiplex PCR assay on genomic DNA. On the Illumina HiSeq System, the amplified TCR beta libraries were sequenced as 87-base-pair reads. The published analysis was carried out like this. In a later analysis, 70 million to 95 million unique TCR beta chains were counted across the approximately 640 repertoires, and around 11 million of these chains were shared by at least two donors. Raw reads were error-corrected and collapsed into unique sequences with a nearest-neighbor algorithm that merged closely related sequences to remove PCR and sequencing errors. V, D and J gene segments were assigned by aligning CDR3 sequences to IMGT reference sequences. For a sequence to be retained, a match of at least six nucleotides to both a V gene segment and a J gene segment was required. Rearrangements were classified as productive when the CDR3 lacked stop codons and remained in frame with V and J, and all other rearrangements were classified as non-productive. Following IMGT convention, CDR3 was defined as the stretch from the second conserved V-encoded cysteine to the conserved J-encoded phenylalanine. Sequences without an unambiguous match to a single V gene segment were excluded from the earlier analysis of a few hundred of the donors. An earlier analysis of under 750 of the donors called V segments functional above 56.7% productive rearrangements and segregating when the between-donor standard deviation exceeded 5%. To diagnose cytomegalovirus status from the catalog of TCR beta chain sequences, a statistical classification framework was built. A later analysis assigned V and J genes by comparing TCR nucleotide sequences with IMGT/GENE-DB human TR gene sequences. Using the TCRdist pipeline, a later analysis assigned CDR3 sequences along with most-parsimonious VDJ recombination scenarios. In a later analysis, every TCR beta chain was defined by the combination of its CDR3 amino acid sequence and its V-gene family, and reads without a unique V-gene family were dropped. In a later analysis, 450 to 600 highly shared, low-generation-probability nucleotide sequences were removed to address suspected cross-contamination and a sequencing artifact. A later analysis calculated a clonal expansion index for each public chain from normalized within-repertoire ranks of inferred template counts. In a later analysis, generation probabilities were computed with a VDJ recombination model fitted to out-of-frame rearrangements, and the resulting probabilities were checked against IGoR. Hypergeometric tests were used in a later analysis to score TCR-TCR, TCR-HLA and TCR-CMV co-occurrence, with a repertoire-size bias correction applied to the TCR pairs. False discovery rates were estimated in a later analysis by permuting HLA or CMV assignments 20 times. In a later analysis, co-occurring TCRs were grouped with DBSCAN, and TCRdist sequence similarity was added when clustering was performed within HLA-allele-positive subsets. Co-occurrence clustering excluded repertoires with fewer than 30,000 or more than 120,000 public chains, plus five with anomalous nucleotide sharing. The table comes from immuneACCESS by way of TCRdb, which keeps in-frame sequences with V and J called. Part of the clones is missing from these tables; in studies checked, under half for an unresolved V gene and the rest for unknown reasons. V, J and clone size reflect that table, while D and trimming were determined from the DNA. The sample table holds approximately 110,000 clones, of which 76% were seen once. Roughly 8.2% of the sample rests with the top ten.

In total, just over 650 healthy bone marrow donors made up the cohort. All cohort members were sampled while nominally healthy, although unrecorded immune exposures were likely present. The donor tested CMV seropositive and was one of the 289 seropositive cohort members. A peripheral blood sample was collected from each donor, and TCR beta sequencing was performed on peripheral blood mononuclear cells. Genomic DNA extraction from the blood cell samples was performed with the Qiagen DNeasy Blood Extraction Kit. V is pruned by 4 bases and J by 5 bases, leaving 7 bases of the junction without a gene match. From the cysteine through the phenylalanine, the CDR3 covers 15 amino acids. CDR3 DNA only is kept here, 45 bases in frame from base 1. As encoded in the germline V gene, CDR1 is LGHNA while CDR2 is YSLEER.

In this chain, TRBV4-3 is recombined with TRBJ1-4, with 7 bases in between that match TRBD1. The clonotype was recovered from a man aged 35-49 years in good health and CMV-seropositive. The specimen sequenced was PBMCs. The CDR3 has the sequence CASSPAGQKNEKLFF. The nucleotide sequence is TGCGCCAGCAGCCCCGCGGGACAGAAGAATGAAAAACTGTTTTTT.